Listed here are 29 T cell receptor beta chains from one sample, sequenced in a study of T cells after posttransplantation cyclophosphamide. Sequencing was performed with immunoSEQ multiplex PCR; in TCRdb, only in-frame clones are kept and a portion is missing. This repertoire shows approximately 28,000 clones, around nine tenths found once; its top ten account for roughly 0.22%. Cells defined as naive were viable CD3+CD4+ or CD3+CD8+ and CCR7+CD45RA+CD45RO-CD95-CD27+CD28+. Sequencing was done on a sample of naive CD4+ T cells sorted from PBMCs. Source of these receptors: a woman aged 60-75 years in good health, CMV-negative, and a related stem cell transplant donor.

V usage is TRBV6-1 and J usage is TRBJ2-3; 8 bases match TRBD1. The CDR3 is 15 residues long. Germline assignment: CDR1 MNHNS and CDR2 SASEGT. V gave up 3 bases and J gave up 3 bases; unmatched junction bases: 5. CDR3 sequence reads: CASSDRGPGTDTQYF. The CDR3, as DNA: TGTGCCAGCAGTGACAGGGGGCCGGGGACAGATACGCAGTATTTT.

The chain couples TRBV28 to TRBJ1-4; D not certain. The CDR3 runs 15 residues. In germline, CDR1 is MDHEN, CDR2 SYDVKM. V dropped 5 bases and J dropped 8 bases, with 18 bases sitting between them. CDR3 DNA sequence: TGTGCCAGCAGTACCTACACCGGCCCGGGGGAAAAACTGTTTTTT. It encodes CASSTYTGPGEKLFF.

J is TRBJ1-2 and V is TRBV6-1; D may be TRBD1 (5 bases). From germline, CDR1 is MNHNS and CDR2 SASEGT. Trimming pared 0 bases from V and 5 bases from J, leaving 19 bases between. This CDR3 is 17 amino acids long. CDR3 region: CASSEALQQVPVYGYTF. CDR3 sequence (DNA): TGTGCCAGCAGTGAAGCGCTTCAACAGGTGCCCGTTTATGGCTACACCTTC.

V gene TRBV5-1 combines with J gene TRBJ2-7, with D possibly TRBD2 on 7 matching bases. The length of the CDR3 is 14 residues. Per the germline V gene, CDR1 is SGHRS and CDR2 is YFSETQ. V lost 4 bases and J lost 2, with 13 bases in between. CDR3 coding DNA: TGCGCCAGCAGCGGGGGCGGGACTACCTACGAGCAGTACTTC. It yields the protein CASSGGGTTYEQYF. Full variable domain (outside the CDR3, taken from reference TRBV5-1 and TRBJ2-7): KAGVTQTPRYLIKTRGQQVTLSCSPISGHRSVSWYQQTPGQGLQFLFEYFSETQRNKGNFPGRFSGRQFSNSRSEMNVSTLELGDSALYLCASSGGGTTYEQYFGPGTRLTVT.

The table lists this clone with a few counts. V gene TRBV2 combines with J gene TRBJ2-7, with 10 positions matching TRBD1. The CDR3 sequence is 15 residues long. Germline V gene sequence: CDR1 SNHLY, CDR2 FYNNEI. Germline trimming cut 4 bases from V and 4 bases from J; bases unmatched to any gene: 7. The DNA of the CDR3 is TGTGCCAGCAGTGCCCGACAGGGGGCGGAATACGAGCAGTACTTC. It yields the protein CASSARQGAEYEQYF.

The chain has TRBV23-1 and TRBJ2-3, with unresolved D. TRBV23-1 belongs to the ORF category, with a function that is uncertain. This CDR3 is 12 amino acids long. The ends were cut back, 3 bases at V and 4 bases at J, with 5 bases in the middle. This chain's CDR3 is CASSHLADTQYF. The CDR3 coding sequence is TGCGCCAGCAGTCACCTCGCAGATACGCAGTATTTT.

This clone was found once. The CDR3 is CASSPLAGTDTGELFF. The CDR3 bases are TGTGCCAGCAGCCCCCTAGCCGGGACAGACACCGGGGAGCTGTTTTTT. The rearrangement joins TRBV9 to TRBJ2-2, with TRBD1 matching 7 bases. Germline CDR1 reads SGDLS; CDR2 reads YYNGEE. V was clipped by 4 bases and J by 3 bases; unmatched bases: 9. The CDR3 covers 16 residues.

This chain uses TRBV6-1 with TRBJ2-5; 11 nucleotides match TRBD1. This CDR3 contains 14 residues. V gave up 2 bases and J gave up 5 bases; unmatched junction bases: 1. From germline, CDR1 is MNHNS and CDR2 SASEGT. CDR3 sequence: CASSEWDRGETQYF. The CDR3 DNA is TGTGCCAGCAGTGAATGGGACAGGGGGGAGACCCAGTACTTC.

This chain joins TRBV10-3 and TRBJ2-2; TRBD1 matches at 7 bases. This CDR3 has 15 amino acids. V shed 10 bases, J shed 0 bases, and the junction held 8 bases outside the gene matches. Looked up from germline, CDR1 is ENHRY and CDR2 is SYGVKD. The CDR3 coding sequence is TGTGCCACAAGGACAGGCGTAACGAACACCGGGGAGCTGTTTTTT. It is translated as CATRTGVTNTGELFF.

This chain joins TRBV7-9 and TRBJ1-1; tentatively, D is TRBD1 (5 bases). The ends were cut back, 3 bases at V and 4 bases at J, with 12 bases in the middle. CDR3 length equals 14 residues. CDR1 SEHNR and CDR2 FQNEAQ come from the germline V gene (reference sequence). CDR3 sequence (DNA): TGTGCCAGCAGCTTTGTAGGGGTTGGCACTGAAGCTTTCTTT. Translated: CASSFVGVGTEAFF. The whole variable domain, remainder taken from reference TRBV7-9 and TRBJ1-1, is DTGVSQNPRHKITKRGQNVTFRCDPISEHNRLYWYRQTLGQGPEFLTYFQNEAQLEKSRLLSDRFSAERPKGSFSTLEIQRTEQGDSAMYLCASSFVGVGTEAFFGQGTRLTVV.

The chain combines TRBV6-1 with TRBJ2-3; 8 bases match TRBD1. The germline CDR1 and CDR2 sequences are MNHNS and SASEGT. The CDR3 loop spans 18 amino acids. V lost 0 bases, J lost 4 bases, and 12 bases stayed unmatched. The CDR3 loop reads CASSEALGAGGRPDTQYF. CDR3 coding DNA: TGTGCCAGCAGTGAAGCGCTTGGGGCAGGGGGCAGACCAGATACGCAGTATTTT.

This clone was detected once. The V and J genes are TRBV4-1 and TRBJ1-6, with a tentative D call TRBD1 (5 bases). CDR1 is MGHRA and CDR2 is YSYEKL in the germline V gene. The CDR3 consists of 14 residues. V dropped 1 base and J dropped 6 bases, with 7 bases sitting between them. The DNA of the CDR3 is TGCGCCAGCAGCCAAGGGACACTTAATTCACCCCTCCACTTT. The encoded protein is CASSQGTLNSPLHF.

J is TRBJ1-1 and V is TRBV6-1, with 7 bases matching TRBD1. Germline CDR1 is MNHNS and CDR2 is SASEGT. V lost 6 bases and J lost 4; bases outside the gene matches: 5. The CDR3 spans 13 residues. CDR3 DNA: TGTGCCAGCAGCGACCCAGGGGGCACTGAAGCTTTCTTT. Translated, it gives CASSDPGGTEAFF.

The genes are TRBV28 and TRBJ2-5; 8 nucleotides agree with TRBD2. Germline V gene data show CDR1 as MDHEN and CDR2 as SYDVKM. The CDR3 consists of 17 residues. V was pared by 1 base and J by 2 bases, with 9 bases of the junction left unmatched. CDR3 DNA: TGTGCCAGCAGTTTATCCGGACTAGCTGTGAGGCAAGAGACCCAGTACTTC. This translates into CASSLSGLAVRQETQYF.

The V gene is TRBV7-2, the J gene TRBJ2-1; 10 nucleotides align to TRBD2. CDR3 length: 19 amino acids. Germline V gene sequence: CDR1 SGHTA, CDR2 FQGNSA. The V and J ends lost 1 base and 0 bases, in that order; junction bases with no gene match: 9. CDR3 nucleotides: TGTGCCAGCAGCTTAGGGGTGACTAGCGGGCGGGGCTCCTACAATGAGCAGTTCTTC. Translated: CASSLGVTSGRGSYNEQFF.

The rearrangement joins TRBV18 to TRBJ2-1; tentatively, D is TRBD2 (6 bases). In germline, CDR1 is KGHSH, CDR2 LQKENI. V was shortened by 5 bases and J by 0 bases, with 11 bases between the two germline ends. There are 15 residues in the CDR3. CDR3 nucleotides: TGTGCCAGCTCAAGACGGGAGAGCTCCTACAATGAGCAGTTCTTC. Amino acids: CASSRRESSYNEQFF. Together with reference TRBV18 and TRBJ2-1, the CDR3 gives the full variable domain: NAGVMQNPRHLVRRRGQEARLRCSPMKGHSHVYWYRQLPEEGLKFMVYLQKENIIDESGMPKERFSAEFPKEGPSILRIQQVVRGDSAAYFCASSRRESSYNEQFFGPGTRLTVL.

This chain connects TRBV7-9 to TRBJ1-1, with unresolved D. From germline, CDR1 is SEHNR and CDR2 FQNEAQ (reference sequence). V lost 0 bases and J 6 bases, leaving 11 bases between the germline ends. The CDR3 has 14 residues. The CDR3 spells CASSLAFRESEAFF. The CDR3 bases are TGTGCCAGCAGCTTAGCCTTTAGAGAATCTGAAGCTTTCTTT. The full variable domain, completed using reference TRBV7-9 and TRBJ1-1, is DTGVSQNPRHKITKRGQNVTFRCDPISEHNRLYWYRQTLGQGPEFLTYFQNEAQLEKSRLLSDRFSAERPKGSFSTLEIQRTEQGDSAMYLCASSLAFRESEAFFGQGTRLTVV.

The CDR3 protein is CASSRGGSGANVLTF. In DNA, the CDR3 is TGTGCCAGTAGTAGGGGGGGCTCTGGGGCCAACGTCCTGACTTTC. The chain has TRBV19 and TRBJ2-6; 7 nucleotides line up with TRBD2. CDR1 is LNHDA and CDR2 is SQIVND in the germline V gene (reference sequence). The CDR3 is 15 amino acids. After removal of 4 bases from V and 0 bases from J, the junction contained 0 bases not matched to a gene.

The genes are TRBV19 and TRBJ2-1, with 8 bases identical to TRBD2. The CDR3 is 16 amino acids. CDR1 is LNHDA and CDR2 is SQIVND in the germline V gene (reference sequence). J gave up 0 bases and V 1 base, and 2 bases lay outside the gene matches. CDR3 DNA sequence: TGTGCCAGTAGTATAGCGGGAGGGCCCTCCTACAATGAGCAGTTCTTC. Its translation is CASSIAGGPSYNEQFF.

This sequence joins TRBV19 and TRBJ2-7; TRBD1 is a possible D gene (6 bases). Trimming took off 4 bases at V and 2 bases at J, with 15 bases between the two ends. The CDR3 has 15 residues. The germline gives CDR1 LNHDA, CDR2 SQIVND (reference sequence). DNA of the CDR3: TGTGCCAGTAGTACACAGGGTTTTCCAACCTACGAGCAGTACTTC. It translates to CASSTQGFPTYEQYF. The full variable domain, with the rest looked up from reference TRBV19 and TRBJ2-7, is DGGITQSPKYLFRKEGQNVTLSCEQNLNHDAMYWYRQDPGQGLRLIYYSQIVNDFQKGDIAEGYSVSREKKESFPLTVTSAQKNPTAFYLCASSTQGFPTYEQYFGPGTRLTVT.

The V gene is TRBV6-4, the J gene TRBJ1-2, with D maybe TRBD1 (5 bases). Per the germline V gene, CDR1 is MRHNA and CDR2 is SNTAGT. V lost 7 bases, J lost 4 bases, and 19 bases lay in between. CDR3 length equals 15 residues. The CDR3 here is CASTHESRGLYGYTF. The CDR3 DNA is TGTGCCAGCACCCACGAGTCTAGGGGACTCTATGGCTACACCTTC.

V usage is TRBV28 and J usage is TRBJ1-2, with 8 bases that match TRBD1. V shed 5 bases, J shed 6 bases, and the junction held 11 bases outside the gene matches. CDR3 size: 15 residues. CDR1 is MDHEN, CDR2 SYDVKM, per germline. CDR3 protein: CASSQLLTGVNGYTF. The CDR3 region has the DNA TGTGCCAGCAGTCAACTCCTGACAGGGGTAAATGGCTACACCTTC.

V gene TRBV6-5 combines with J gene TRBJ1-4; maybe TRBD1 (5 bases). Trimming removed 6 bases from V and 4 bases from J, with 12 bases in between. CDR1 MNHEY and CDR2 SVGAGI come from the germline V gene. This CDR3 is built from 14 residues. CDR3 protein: CASRRQGDNEKLFF. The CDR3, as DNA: TGTGCCAGCAGGAGACAAGGGGATAATGAAAAACTGTTTTTT.

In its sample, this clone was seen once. Here the CDR3 reads CASSFGGDRDNSPLHF. The CDR3 nucleotides read TGTGCCAGCAGTTTCGGAGGGGACAGGGACAATTCACCCCTCCACTTT. V and J are TRBV28 and TRBJ1-6, with TRBD1 matching 9 bases. The V segment lost 3 bases and the J segment 7 bases; nucleotides outside the gene matches: 7. This CDR3 spans 16 amino acids. The V gene's germline CDR1 is MDHEN and CDR2 SYDVKM.

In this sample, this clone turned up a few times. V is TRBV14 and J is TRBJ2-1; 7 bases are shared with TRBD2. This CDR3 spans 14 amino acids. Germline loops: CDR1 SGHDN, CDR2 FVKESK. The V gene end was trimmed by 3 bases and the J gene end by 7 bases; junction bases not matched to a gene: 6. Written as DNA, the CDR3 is TGTGCCAGCAGCCAGACTAGCACTAGGAATGAGCAGTTCTTC. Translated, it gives CASSQTSTRNEQFF.

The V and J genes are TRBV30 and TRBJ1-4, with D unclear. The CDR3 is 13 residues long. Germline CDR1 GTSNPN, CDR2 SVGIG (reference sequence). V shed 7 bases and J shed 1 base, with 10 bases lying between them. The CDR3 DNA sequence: TGTGCCTTGATACATCTAACTAATGAAAAACTGTTTTTT. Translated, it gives CALIHLTNEKLFF.

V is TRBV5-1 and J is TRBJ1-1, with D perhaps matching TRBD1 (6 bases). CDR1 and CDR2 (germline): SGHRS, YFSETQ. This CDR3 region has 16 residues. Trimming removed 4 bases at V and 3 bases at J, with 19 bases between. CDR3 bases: TGCGCCAGCAGCCCGGGCGGGGGGCGCGTTCACACTGAAGCTTTCTTT. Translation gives CASSPGGGRVHTEAFF.

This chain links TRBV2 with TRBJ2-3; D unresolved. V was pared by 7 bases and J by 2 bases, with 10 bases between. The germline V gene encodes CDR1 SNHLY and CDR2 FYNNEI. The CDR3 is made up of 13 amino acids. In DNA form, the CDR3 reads TGTGCCAGCACTTACTCTTACACAGATACGCAGTATTTT. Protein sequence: CASTYSYTDTQYF.

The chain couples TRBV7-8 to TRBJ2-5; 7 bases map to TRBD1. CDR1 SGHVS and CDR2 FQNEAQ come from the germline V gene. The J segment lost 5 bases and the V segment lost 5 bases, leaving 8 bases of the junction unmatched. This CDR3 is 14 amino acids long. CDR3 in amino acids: CASSRTGLGETQYF. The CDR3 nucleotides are TGTGCCAGCAGCCGGACAGGTCTTGGGGAGACCCAGTACTTC. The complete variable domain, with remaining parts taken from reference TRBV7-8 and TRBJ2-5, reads GAGVSQSPRYKVAKRGQDVALRCDPISGHVSLFWYQQALGQGPEFLTYFQNEAQLDKSGLPSDRFFAERPEGSVSTLKIQRTQQEDSAVYLCASSRTGLGETQYFGPGTRLLVL.